The 4 T cell receptor beta chains listed next were all sequenced from one sample in a study of T cells in Graves' hyperthyroidism and ophthalmopathy. Regions amplified from RNA transcripts were the TCR beta CDR3 regions. A first-round RT-PCR of the TCR CDR3 used the HTBI primer set. One entry per CDR3 protein results from TCRdb running MiXCR on the multiplex PCR reads. This table has roughly 35,000 distinct CDR3 sequences, about 52% appearing once. What was sequenced was blood. These receptors originate from a woman between 40 and 50 years old with Graves' ophthalmopathy.

V gene TRBV5-1 combines with J gene TRBJ1-2; 9 bases map to TRBD1. The CDR3 totals 14 residues. V was clipped by 3 bases and J by 8 bases; unmatched bases: 8. CDR1 and CDR2 (germline): SGHRS, YFSETQ. The CDR3, as DNA: TGCGCCAGCAGCTCTACCGGGACAGGGATCGGCTACACCTTC. Amino acid sequence: CASSSTGTGIGYTF.

V gene TRBV5-8 combines with J gene TRBJ2-5, with D possibly being TRBD2 (9 bases). Germline-derived CDR1 and CDR2 are SGHTS and YDEGEE. The CDR3 length is 17 residues. Trimming took off 4 bases at V and 5 bases at J, with 24 bases between the two ends. DNA for the CDR3: TGTGCCAGCAGCCTCGACAGGGGTAGCGGGAGCTGGGAGACCCAGTACTTC. Protein: CASSLDRGSGSWETQYF.

On this clonotype: One end of the junction varies from germline; a read error may be responsible. This chain connects TRBV7-3 to TRBJ2-7, with 7 positions matching TRBD1. The CDR3 consists of 15 residues. Germline CDR1 SGHTA, CDR2 FQGTGA. The CDR3: CASSPQGDRTGELYF. In DNA form, the CDR3 reads TGTGCCAGCAGCCCCCAGGGGGATCGGACCGGGGAGCTGTACTTC. Full variable domain (rest looked up from reference TRBV7-3 and TRBJ2-7): GAGVSQTPSNKVTEKGKYVELRCDPISGHTALYWYRQSLGQGPEFLIYFQGTGAADDSGLPNDRFFAVRPEGSVSTLKIQRTERGDSAVYLCASSPQGDRTGELYFGPGTRLTVT.

The chain has TRBV19 and TRBJ1-2; possibly TRBD1 for D (6 bases). CDR3 length: 12 amino acids. Germline-derived CDR1 and CDR2 are LNHDA and SQIVND (reference sequence). The V end was cut by 5 bases, the J end by 6 bases, with 10 bases between. Here the CDR3 reads CASSLHRDGYTF. Written as DNA, the CDR3 is TGTGCCAGTAGTCTCCACAGGGATGGCTACACCTTC.